A single T cell receptor (beta chain) is shown here with its context. The repertoire was sequenced with immunoSEQ multiplex PCR; TCRdb's copy has only in-frame clones and lacks some. The sample has some 100,000 clones, 75% to 95% seen once. This entry comes from a study of OX40 agonist ivuxolimab in advanced cancers. Germline assignment: CDR1 SQVTM and CDR2 ANQGSEA. This CDR3 is built from 13 residues. Trimming pared 4 bases from V and 0 bases from J, leaving 9 bases between. The sequencing here drew on CD4+ or CD8+ T cells sorted from blood, taken in a trial of the OX40 agonist ivuxolimab. This chain joins TRBV29-1 and TRBJ1-2; D is unresolved. The source is an adult with an advanced solid tumor such as melanoma, head and neck, liver or kidney cancer. CDR3 DNA: TGCAGCGTTGTTTCCAGCACTAACTATGGCTACACCTTC. Translating it yields CSVVSSTNYGYTF.